What follows are 12 T cell receptor beta chains derived from one specimen sequenced in a study of TIL therapy for anti-PD-1-resistant metastatic lung cancer. The libraries were made with immunoSEQ v3. The repertoire was sequenced with immunoSEQ multiplex PCR; TCRdb's copy has only in-frame clones and lacks some. The data hold 95,000 or so clones, with roughly two thirds observed a single time. Time point given: pre-treatment sample, taken before nivolumab and TIL therapy. Tumor tissue came from excised metastases, mostly pleural nodules or supraclavicular lymph nodes. The sequenced sample was tumor tissue, obtained at baseline. Every receptor here comes from a person between 25 and 79 years old with non-small cell lung cancer.

In this sample, this clone turned up a few times. The genes are TRBV2 and TRBJ1-6; 9 bases align to TRBD1. This CDR3 comprises 13 residues. With 6 bases clipped from V and 9 bases from J, the junction kept 3 bases outside the gene matches. Germline loops: CDR1 SNHLY, CDR2 FYNNEI. The CDR3 sequence: CASRGQGSSPLHF. The CDR3 coding sequence is TGTGCCAGCAGGGGACAGGGAAGTTCACCCCTCCACTTT.

The chain uses TRBV25-1 and TRBJ1-5, with a tentative D call TRBD1 (6 bases). Per germline, CDR1 MGHDK and CDR2 SYGVNS. The CDR3 totals 14 residues. Trimming removed 3 bases from V and 3 bases from J, with 9 bases in between. In DNA form, the CDR3 reads TGTGCCAGCAGTGATTGGGGGCACAATCAGCCCCAGCATTTT. Translated, it gives CASSDWGHNQPQHF.

The chain has TRBV29-1 and TRBJ2-3, with D tentatively TRBD2 (6 bases). Germline CDR1 and CDR2: SQVTM and ANQGSEA. V was trimmed by 4 bases and J by 3 bases, leaving 11 bases between them. The CDR3 has 13 residues. DNA of the CDR3: TGCAGCGTTGCCCCCGGGAGAACAGATACGCAGTATTTT. Its translation: CSVAPGRTDTQYF.

The chain links TRBV7-9 to TRBJ2-1, with D possibly being TRBD1 (5 bases). Trimming took 7 bases from V and 5 from J, leaving 12 bases between them. The CDR3 has 13 residues. CDR1 is SEHNR, CDR2 FQNEAQ, per germline (reference sequence). CDR3 sequence reads: CASNPGNNNEQFF. In nucleotides, the CDR3 is TGTGCCAGCAACCCAGGGAATAACAATGAGCAGTTCTTC. Filled out from reference TRBV7-9 and TRBJ2-1, the complete variable domain reads DTGVSQNPRHKITKRGQNVTFRCDPISEHNRLYWYRQTLGQGPEFLTYFQNEAQLEKSRLLSDRFSAERPKGSFSTLEIQRTEQGDSAMYLCASNPGNNNEQFFGPGTRLTVL.

The chain joins TRBV29-1 to TRBJ2-4; D is uncertain. In germline, CDR1 is SQVTM, CDR2 ANQGSEA. The CDR3 contains 13 residues. V was pared by 6 bases and J by 0 bases, with 9 bases between. CDR3 sequence (DNA): TGCAGCGTCCTTCCTGTAGCCAAAAACATTCAGTACTTC. This gives the protein CSVLPVAKNIQYF.

This clone was recorded once. V and J are TRBV9 and TRBJ2-5, with D perhaps TRBD1 or TRBD2 (5 bases each). The ends were cut back, 0 bases at V and 5 bases at J, with 14 bases in the middle. Germline V gene data show CDR1 as SGDLS and CDR2 as YYNGEE. The CDR3 has 15 residues. CDR3 in DNA: TGTGCCAGCAGCGTAGGGAAGGGACCCAACGAGACCCAGTACTTC. Its translation is CASSVGKGPNETQYF.

The chain has TRBV15 and TRBJ2-2; 7 bases map to TRBD2. V shed 5 bases and J 2 bases; nucleotides not matched to a gene: 8. The CDR3 is made up of 16 amino acids. Germline CDR1 is LNHNV and CDR2 is YYDKDF (reference sequence). CDR3 sequence reads: CATSPKSGENTGELFF. CDR3 bases: TGTGCCACCAGCCCGAAGAGCGGGGAAAACACCGGGGAGCTGTTTTTT.

The gene calls are TRBV25-1 and TRBJ2-1, with 12 bases lining up with TRBD2. Germline assignment: CDR1 MGHDK and CDR2 SYGVNS. Losses at the gene ends were 5 bases for V and 6 bases for J; bases not matched to a gene: 8. The CDR3 loop spans 16 amino acids. The CDR3 DNA reads as TGTGCCAGCAGTTGGGCTAGCGGGGGGGCGGGCAATGAGCAGTTCTTC. Translating gives CASSWASGGAGNEQFF.

The chain recombines TRBV30 with TRBJ2-7; D possibly corresponds to TRBD2 (5 bases). Looked up from germline, CDR1 is GTSNPN and CDR2 is SVGIG (reference sequence). The V end lost 0 bases, the J end lost 8 bases, and 11 bases lay between the germline ends. The CDR3 has 12 amino acids. CDR3: CAWSVVGSQQYF. CDR3 bases: TGTGCCTGGAGTGTAGTAGGGAGCCAGCAGTACTTC.

This clone appeared a few times. This chain links TRBV30 with TRBJ2-5; no clear D gene. From germline, CDR1 is GTSNPN and CDR2 SVGIG (reference sequence). This CDR3 is built from 13 residues. V was cut by 4 bases and J by 5 bases, with 14 bases left in between. CDR3 sequence: CAWTPGLVETQYF. The CDR3 region has the DNA TGTGCCTGGACCCCCGGCCTCGTCGAGACCCAGTACTTC. The whole variable domain, remainder taken from reference TRBV30 and TRBJ2-5, is SQTIHQWPATLVQPVGSPLSLECTVEGTSNPNLYWYRQAAGRGLQLLFYSVGIGQISSEVPQNLSASRPQDRQFILSSKKLLLSDSGFYLCAWTPGLVETQYFGPGTRLLVL.

The rearrangement uses TRBV29-1 and TRBJ2-2; TRBD2 might be the D (7 bases). V lost 6 bases and J lost 4, with 18 bases in between. Germline V gives CDR1 SQVTM, CDR2 ANQGSEA. The CDR3 runs to 15 residues. The DNA of the CDR3 is TGCAGCGTCTGGCAGGGGACTACGTTCACCGGGGAGCTGTTTTTT. It yields the protein CSVWQGTTFTGELFF.

The chain carries TRBV5-1 and TRBJ2-6, with D possibly being TRBD1 (6 bases). This CDR3 has 15 residues. The germline CDR1 and CDR2 sequences are SGHRS and YFSETQ. Trimming pared 4 bases from V and 2 bases from J, leaving 10 bases between. CDR3 coding DNA: TGCGCCAGCAGCCCAGGGGTAACTGGGGCCAACGTCCTGACTTTC. Translation gives CASSPGVTGANVLTF.